The T cell receptor beta chain under discussion was sequenced for a study of technical replicates of blood from a handful of donors. Profiling relied on immunoSEQ multiplex PCR, and the TCRdb table lists in-frame clones only, not all of them. The sample contains about 72,000 clones, around 95% of which appear only once. CDR3 length equals 13 residues. J lost 5 bases, V lost 6 bases, and 4 bases had no gene match. CDR1 and CDR2 from the germline V gene are MNHEY and SVGAGI. Specimen: T cells isolated from PBMCs. The chain combines TRBV6-5 with TRBJ2-5; 9 bases match TRBD1. This clonotype was sampled from a human donor in good health. This chain's CDR3 is CASSYTGGETQYF. The CDR3 DNA sequence: TGTGCCAGCAGCTACACAGGGGGCGAGACCCAGTACTTC.